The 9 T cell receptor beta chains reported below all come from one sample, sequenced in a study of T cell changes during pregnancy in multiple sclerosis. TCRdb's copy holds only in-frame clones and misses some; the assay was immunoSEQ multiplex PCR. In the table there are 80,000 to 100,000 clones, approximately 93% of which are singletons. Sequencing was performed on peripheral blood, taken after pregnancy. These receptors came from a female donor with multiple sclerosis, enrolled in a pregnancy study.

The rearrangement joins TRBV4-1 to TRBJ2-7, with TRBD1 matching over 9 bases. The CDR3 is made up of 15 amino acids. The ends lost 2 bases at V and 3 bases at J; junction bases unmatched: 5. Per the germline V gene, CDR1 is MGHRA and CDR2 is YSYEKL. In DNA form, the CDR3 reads TGCGCCAGCAGCCAAAGTCCGGGACAGGGCTACGAGCAGTACTTC. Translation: CASSQSPGQGYEQYF.

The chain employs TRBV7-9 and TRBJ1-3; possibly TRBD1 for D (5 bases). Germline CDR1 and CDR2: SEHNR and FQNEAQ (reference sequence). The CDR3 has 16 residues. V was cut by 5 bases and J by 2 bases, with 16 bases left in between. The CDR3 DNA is TGTGCCAGCAGCCGCCCCCCGGGGGGAGCTGGAAACACCATATATTTT. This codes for CASSRPPGGAGNTIYF.

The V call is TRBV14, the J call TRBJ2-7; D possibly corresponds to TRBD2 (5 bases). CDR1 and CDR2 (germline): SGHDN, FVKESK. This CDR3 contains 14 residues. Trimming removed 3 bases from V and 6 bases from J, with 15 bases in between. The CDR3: CASSHGLVRGEQYF. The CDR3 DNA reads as TGTGCCAGCAGCCACGGACTGGTCCGGGGCGAGCAGTACTTC.

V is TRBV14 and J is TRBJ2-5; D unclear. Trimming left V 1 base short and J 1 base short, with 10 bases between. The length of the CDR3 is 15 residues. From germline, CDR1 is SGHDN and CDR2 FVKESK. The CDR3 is CASSQGTVFQETQYF. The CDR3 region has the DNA TGTGCCAGCAGCCAAGGTACAGTCTTCCAAGAGACCCAGTACTTC.

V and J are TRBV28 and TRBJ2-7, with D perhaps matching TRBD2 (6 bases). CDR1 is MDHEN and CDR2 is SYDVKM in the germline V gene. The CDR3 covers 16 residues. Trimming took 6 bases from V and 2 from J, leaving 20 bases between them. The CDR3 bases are TGTGCCAGCAGGGGGACTCGTCAAGCGCGGGCCTACGAGCAGTACTTC. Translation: CASRGTRQARAYEQYF.

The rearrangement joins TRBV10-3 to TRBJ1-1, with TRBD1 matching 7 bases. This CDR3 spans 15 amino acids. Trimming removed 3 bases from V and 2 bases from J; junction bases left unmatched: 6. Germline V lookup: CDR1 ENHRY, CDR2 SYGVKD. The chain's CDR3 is CAISDPGTVNTEAFF. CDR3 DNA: TGTGCCATCAGTGACCCTGGGACAGTTAACACTGAAGCTTTCTTT.

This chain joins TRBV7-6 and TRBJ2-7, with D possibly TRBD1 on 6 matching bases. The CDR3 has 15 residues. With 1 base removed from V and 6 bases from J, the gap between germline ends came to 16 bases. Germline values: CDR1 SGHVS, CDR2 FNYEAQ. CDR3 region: CASSLGWDTGSEQYF. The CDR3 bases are TGTGCCAGCAGCTTAGGATGGGACACAGGAAGCGAGCAGTACTTC.

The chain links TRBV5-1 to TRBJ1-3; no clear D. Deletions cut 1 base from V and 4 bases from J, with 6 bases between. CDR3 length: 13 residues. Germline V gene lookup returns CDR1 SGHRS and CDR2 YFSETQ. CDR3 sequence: CASSLIAGNTIYF. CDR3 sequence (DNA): TGCGCCAGCAGCTTGATTGCGGGAAACACCATATATTTT.

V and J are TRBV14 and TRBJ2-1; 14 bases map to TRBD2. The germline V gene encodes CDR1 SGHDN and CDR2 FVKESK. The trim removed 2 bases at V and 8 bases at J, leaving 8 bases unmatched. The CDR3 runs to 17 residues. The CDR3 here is CASSQRSGLAGGHEQFF. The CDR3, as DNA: TGTGCCAGCAGCCAAAGGTCTGGACTAGCGGGAGGTCATGAGCAGTTCTTC.